These T cell receptor beta chains were read from a single sample in a study of shared clonotypes between healthy human individuals. The protocol was immunoSEQ multiplex PCR, while the TCRdb copy is restricted to in-frame clones and leaves out a portion. Among under 1,100,000 clones, around 76% were seen once, and the ten largest hold 1.4%. The sample comprised memory CD4+ T cells sorted from blood. These receptors were obtained from a man aged 18 to 30 in good health. CDR3s include the opening cysteine and the closing phenylalanine or tryptophan. Fields, in order: D gene, clone size, V gene, J gene, CDR3 DNA, CDR3 protein. A D gene is named only where the DNA matches it firmly. Clone size is shown for a subset of rows, as once, few, many or a class of expanded clone.

d_call: TRBD2
clone_size: NA
v_call: TRBV10-1
j_call: TRBJ2-1
cdr3_nt: TGCGCCAGCCCTCGACTTAGCGGGGGTGCCTACAATGAGCAGTTCTTC
cdr3_aa: CASPRLSGGAYNEQFF

d_call: TRBD1
clone_size: NA
v_call: TRBV6-1
j_call: TRBJ2-1
cdr3_nt: TGTGCCAGCAGTAGAGGACAGGGGTCCTACAATGAGCAGTTCTTC
cdr3_aa: CASSRGQGSYNEQFF

d_call: NA
clone_size: NA
v_call: TRBV6-4
j_call: TRBJ2-7
cdr3_nt: TGTGCCAGCAGTGTTCAAGCGGGCCCCTACGAGCAGTACTTC
cdr3_aa: CASSVQAGPYEQYF

d_call: NA
clone_size: NA
v_call: TRBV5-4
j_call: TRBJ1-1
cdr3_nt: TGTGCCAGCAGCTTGGTAGAGGGCCTCATGAACACTGAAGCTTTCTTT
cdr3_aa: CASSLVEGLMNTEAFF

d_call: NA
clone_size: NA
v_call: TRBV21-1
j_call: TRBJ2-7
cdr3_nt: TGTGCCAGCAGCAAAGTGTGGCAGGGGGCGCCGGAGCGGGACTCCTACGAGCAGTACTTC
cdr3_aa: CASSKVWQGAPERDSYEQYF

d_call: NA
clone_size: NA
v_call: TRBV28
j_call: TRBJ1-5
cdr3_nt: TGTGCCAGCAAGACGGGGTTTAAGGAAAGCAATCAGCCCCAGCATTTT
cdr3_aa: CASKTGFKESNQPQHF

d_call: TRBD1
clone_size: NA
v_call: TRBV27
j_call: TRBJ2-1
cdr3_nt: TGTGCCAGCAGTTTAGAGAGACAGGGGTCCTACAATGAGCAGTTCTTC
cdr3_aa: CASSLERQGSYNEQFF

d_call: NA
clone_size: few
v_call: TRBV4-1
j_call: TRBJ2-4
cdr3_nt: TGCGCCAGCAGCCACGTTTTGGACATTCAGTACTTC
cdr3_aa: CASSHVLDIQYF

d_call: TRBD1
clone_size: NA
v_call: TRBV19
j_call: TRBJ1-4
cdr3_nt: TGTGCCAGTAGTAGACAGGGGACCGAAAAACTGTTTTTT
cdr3_aa: CASSRQGTEKLFF

d_call: NA
clone_size: NA
v_call: TRBV19
j_call: TRBJ2-7
cdr3_nt: TGTGCCAGTAGTACCATACAGGGCTACGAGCAGTACTTC
cdr3_aa: CASSTIQGYEQYF